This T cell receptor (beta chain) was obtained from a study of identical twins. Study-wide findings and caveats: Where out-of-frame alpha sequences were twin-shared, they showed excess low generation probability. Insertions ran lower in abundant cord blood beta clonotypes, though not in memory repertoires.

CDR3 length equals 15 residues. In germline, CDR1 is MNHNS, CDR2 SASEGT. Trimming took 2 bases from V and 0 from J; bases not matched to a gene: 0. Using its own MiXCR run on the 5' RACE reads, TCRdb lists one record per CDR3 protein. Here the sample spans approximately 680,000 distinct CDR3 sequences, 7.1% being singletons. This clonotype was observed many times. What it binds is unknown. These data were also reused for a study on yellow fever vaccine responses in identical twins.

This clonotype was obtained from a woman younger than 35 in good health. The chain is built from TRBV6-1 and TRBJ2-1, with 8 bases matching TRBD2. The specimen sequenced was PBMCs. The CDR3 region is CASSELAGSYNEQFF. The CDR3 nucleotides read TGTGCCAGCAGTGAACTAGCGGGCTCCTACAATGAGCAGTTCTTC.